This record looks at one TCR beta chain sequence and its context. Which antigen it targets is not known. Per-base quality was not reported, and no clone a single base away is much larger than it. The cohort consisted of 600 to 700 healthy bone marrow donors. At the time of sampling, every cohort member was nominally healthy, though immune exposures that went unrecorded were likely present. The donor tested CMV seropositive and was one of the 289 seropositive cohort members. Every donor gave a peripheral blood sample, and the peripheral blood mononuclear cells from that sample were used for TCR beta sequencing. Genomic DNA was extracted from the blood cell samples with the Qiagen DNeasy Blood Extraction Kit. The sample comes from a study of cytomegalovirus exposure and HLA in healthy donors (dated by TCRdb to about 2017). The study in broad terms: According to an earlier analysis of a few hundred of the donors, some 180 million T cells yielded some 120 million unique TCR beta sequences and around 300 Gb of sequence data. High-throughput TCR immunosequencing, statistical association of individual TCRs with disease status, and machine learning were combined to predict cytomegalovirus infection status. Among the roughly 370 genotyped donors, about 85% belonged to the genetic ancestry cluster associated with self-reported Caucasian donors. The study was designed to test whether signatures of past pathogen exposure could be identified by cataloging public T cell receptors. Typing coverage differed by locus: A, B, C, DRB1 and DQB1 were typed in roughly 629-640 donors, DQA1 in approximately 520, DPA1 in approximately 610, and DPB1 in approximately 450. About 280 gigabases of sequencing data and 70 million to 100 million unique TCR sequences made up an early release that covered approximately 700 HLA-typed donors. Donor age, sex, ethnicity and CMV serostatus were collected together with the repertoire data. Genome-wide SNP genotypes for about 60% of the roughly 700 donors were used in a later genetic analysis, which treated that subset as a discovery cohort. The T cell repertoires of under 750 subjects were profiled by immunosequencing and related to cytomegalovirus serostatus. In the later analysis, no new phenotypic data were used to find candidate immune exposures; instead, reliance was placed on TCR beta sequences and their occurrence across donors. All discovery cohort repertoires had been generated on a single sequencing platform. Among over 350 genotyped donors of the cohort, an average of about 240,000 unique TCR beta nucleotide sequences were sequenced per donor, 15% to 20% of them non-productive. A handful of DR-DQ haplotypes were handled as single units for association and clustering because linkage in the cohort was strong. In an earlier analysis of several hundred of the donors, high-throughput TCR beta sequencing was used to judge whether each TCR beta V gene segment behaved as functional or pseudogenic. HLA typing included class I and class II loci at four-digit resolution. Along with the approximately 600-subject first cohort, a separate validation cohort of over a hundred different subjects was used. A later analysis re-analyzed previously published TCR beta repertoires from roughly 690 donors and added high-resolution HLA genotyping to study TCR occurrence patterns.

Library preparation used the immunoSEQ multiplex PCR assay. For the multiplex PCR, a mixture combining 60 forward primers for TCR Vbeta segments and 13 reverse primers for TCR Jbeta segments was used. A multiplex PCR assay on genomic DNA amplified the CDR3 region of rearranged TCR beta genes. The amplified TCR beta libraries were sequenced on the Illumina HiSeq System as 87-base-pair reads. Under the source paper's analysis protocol: A later analysis counted about 80 million unique TCR beta chains across the 550 to 700 repertoires, and about 10 million of these chains were shared by at least two donors. Raw reads were error-corrected and collapsed into unique sequences by a nearest-neighbor algorithm in which closely related sequences were merged to remove PCR and sequencing errors. V, D and J gene segments were assigned by aligning CDR3 sequences to IMGT reference sequences. For a sequence to be retained, a match of at least six nucleotides to both a V gene segment and a J gene segment was required. Rearrangements were classified as productive when the CDR3 lacked stop codons and remained in frame with V and J, and all other rearrangements were classified as non-productive. Following IMGT convention, CDR3 was defined as the stretch from the second conserved V-encoded cysteine up to the conserved J-encoded phenylalanine. In an earlier analysis of around 640 of the donors, sequences lacking an unambiguous match to a single V gene segment were excluded. In an earlier analysis of several hundred of the donors, V segments were called functional above 56.7% productive rearrangements and were called segregating when the between-donor standard deviation exceeded 5%. A statistical classification framework was developed to diagnose cytomegalovirus status using the catalog of TCR beta chain sequences. A later analysis assigned V and J genes by comparing TCR nucleotide sequences with IMGT/GENE-DB human TR gene sequences. Using the TCRdist pipeline, a later analysis assigned CDR3 sequences along with most-parsimonious VDJ recombination scenarios. A later analysis defined each TCR beta chain by its CDR3 amino acid sequence plus V-gene family, and excluded reads lacking a unique V-gene family. In a later analysis, around 600 highly shared, low-generation-probability nucleotide sequences were removed to address suspected cross-contamination and a sequencing artifact. In a later analysis, a clonal expansion index was calculated for each public chain from normalized within-repertoire ranks of inferred template counts. In a later analysis, generation probabilities were computed using a VDJ recombination model fitted to out-of-frame rearrangements, and the results were checked against IGoR. In a later analysis, hypergeometric tests were used to score TCR-TCR, TCR-HLA and TCR-CMV co-occurrence, with a repertoire-size bias correction applied to TCR pairs. In a later analysis, false discovery rates were estimated by permuting HLA or CMV assignments 20 times. In a later analysis, co-occurring TCRs were grouped with DBSCAN, and TCRdist sequence similarity was added when clustering was performed within HLA-allele-positive subsets. Co-occurrence clustering excluded repertoires with fewer than 30,000 or more than 120,000 public chains, plus five with anomalous nucleotide sharing. Sourced from immuneACCESS, this table was stored by TCRdb with only in-frame sequences that have V and J called. A share of the clones is absent; for the studies checked, an unresolved V gene accounts for under half, and the remainder has no known explanation. The V and J calls and clone size come from that table; D and trimming were worked out from the DNA. The sample contains about 200,000 clones, roughly 85% of them found a single time. The biggest ten clones account for 4.4% of the sample.

Beyond this particular receptor, the publication reports: In a later analysis, around 15,000 TCR beta sequences were associated with specific HLA alleles at a false discovery rate of 0.05. Sequencing depth was assumed to be roughly uniform across donors in the presence/absence analyses, though that assumption may not hold. A later genetic analysis reported fewer N-insertions in productive TCRs among donors in an Asian-associated ancestry cluster than the roughly 640-donor mean. V-gene and J-gene trimming of TCR beta chains was associated with a missense DCLRE1C variant in a later genetic analysis, and the association was replicated in an independent cohort. In an earlier analysis of about 600 of the donors, most TCR beta V segments appeared in productive rearrangements about 87% or about 30% of the time, broadly matching IMGT annotations. HLA typing was unavailable for some donors at each locus, so association tests used only the typed subset. Assigning TCR associations to individual alleles was difficult when HLA alleles, especially DR and DQ, strongly co-occurred. Linkage disequilibrium might explain the correlated functional status among segregating V segments, but an unknown experimental factor could not be excluded. Across donors, most TCR sequences were observed very rarely, whereas some public TCRs were present in many individuals. Some IMGT-functional V segments, including TRBV6-2 and TRBV6-3, could not be distinguished by the 87-base-pair reads and were therefore excluded. In vitro tests confirmed that a few of the cytomegalovirus-associated TCR beta chains recognize cytomegalovirus antigens. The sequencing pipeline was judged likely to have produced a cluster of highly shared sequence variants as a technical artifact. The classifier was reported to diagnose cytomegalovirus status with high specificity and sensitivity in both the original and validation cohorts. A further reported finding was that TCR beta sequences accurately predicted the HLA-A and HLA-B alleles for most subjects in the first cohort. A later analysis reported that several top co-occurrence clusters appeared linked to parvovirus B19, influenza, CMV and Epstein-Barr virus. A total of fewer than 200 TCR beta chains were listed by the study as associated with cytomegalovirus. In a later analysis, most CMV-associated TCR beta chains were found to appear HLA-restricted, with HLA associations seemingly driven largely by CMV exposure. According to the authors, the approach could potentially be generalized to other disease states and immunological phenotypes. For the cohort, immune exposure information was limited to CMV serostatus. In this cohort, only TCR beta chains were sequenced, and detectable features were limited by the absence of alpha or paired-chain data. A later analysis found that TCR association rates varied across HLA loci, with DRB1 alleles showing the most associated TCRs and HLA-C alleles the fewest. The earlier analysis of about 600 of the donors excluded roughly 17 rarely observed V segments, including chromosome 9 orphons, because counts were too low. A later analysis found that HLA-associated TCR beta chains were more clonally expanded and had lower generation probabilities than equally common non-associated chains.

In the germline V gene (reference sequence), CDR1 corresponds to MNHNY and CDR2 to SVGAGI. V gives up 1 base and J gives up 2 bases, and the segment between their germline ends measures 9 bases. The CDR3 covers 14 residues, taking in both the cysteine and the phenylalanine. Just CDR3 DNA is preserved here, 42 bases in frame from base 1. Input material: PBMCs. This chain is built from TRBV6-6 and TRBJ2-7; the D gene remains uncertain. The receptor was isolated from a woman under 40 in good health and CMV-seropositive. The nucleotides are TGTGCCAGCAGTTACTATGCCCAGACCTACGAGCAGTACTTC. Its translation reads: CASSYYAQTYEQYF.